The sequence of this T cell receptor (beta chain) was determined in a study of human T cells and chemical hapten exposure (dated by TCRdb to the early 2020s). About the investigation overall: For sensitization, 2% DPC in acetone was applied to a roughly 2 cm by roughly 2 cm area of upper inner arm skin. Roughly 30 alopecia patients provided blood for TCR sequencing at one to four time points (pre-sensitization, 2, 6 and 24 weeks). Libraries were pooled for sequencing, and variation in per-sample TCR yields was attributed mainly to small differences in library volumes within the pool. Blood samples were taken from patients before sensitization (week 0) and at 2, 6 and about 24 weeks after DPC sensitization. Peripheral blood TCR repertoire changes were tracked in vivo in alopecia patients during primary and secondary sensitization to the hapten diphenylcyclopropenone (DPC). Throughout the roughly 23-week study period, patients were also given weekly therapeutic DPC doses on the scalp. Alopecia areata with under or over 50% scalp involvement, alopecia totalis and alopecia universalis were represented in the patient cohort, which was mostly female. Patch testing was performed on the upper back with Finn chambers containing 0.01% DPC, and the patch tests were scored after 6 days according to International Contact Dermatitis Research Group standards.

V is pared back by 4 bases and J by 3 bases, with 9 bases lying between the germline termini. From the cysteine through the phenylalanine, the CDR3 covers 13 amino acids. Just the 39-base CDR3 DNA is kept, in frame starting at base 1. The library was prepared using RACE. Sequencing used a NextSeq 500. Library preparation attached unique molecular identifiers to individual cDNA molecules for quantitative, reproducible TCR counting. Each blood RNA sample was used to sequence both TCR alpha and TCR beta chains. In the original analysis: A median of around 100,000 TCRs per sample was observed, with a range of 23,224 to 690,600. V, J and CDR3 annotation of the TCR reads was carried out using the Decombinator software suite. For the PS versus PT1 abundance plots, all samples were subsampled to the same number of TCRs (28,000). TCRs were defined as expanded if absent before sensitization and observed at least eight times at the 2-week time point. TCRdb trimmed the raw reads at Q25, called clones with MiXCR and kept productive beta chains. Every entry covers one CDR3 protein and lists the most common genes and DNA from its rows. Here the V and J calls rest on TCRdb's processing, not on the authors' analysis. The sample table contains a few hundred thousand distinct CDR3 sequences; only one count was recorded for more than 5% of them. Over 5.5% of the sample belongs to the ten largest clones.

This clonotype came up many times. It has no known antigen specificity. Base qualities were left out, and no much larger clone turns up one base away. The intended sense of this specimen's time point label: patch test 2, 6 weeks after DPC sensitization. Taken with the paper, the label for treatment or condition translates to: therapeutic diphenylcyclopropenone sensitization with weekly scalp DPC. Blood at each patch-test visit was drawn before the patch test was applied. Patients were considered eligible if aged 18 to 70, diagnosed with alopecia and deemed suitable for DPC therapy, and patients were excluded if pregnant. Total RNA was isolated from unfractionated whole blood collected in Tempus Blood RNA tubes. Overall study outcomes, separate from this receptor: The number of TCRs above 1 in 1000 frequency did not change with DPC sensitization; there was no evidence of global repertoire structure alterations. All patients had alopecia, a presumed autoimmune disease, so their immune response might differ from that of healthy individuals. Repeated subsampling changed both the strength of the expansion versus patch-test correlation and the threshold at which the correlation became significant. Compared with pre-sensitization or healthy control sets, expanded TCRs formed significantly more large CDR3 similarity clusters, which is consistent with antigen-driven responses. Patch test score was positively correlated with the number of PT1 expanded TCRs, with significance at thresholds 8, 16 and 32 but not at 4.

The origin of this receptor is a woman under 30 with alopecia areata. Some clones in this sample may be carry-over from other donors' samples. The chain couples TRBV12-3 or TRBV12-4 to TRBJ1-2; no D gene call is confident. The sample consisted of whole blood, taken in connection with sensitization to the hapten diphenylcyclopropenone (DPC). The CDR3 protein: CASSSGPYYGYTF. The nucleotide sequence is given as TGTGCCAGCAGTTCCGGGCCGTACTATGGCTACACCTTC.